This T cell receptor (beta chain) originates from a study of OX40 agonist ivuxolimab in advanced cancers. With regard to the full study: Ivuxolimab was an agonistic, fully human IgG2 monoclonal antibody directed against OX40 (CD134), a costimulatory receptor. The purpose of peripheral TCRbeta sequencing was to test whether ivuxolimab changed TCR sequence diversity and led to clonal T-cell expansion. Intravenous ivuxolimab was administered to patients every 2 weeks at six dose levels: 0.01, 0.1, 0.3, 1.5, 3 and 10 mg/kg. Partial responses occurred in three dose-escalation patients: two with cutaneous melanoma and one with hepatocellular carcinoma. Among the roughly 54 dose-escalation patients, some 20 had hepatocellular carcinoma, approximately 15 melanoma, 9 renal cell carcinoma and 9 head and neck cancer. The paper describes the monotherapy dose-escalation part (N = 52 patients) of the phase I trial of ivuxolimab. In the dose-escalation cohort, around 80% of patients were male, and the mean age was roughly 60 years with a range of about 20 to 79. Patients were allowed to have had prior anti-PD-1, anti-PD-L1 or anti-CTLA-4 therapy, and more than 30% of the dose-escalation patients had previously received checkpoint inhibitors.

Remarks on this clone: Its antigen specificity is not known. No qualities accompany the bases; no much larger clone lies one base away.

The full study reports these points: The antigen specificity of the peripheral T cells that underwent clonal expansion was not determined. At doses of 0.1 to 3.0 mg/kg, clonal expansion of both CD4+ and CD8+ blood T cells was observed from baseline to week 6. In partial responders in the 0.1-3.0 mg/kg groups, normalized peripheral clonal expansion was found to be among the lowest, especially among CD8+ T cells. Low levels of normalized T-cell clonal expansion were also shown by some nonresponding patients. After ivuxolimab, more expanded clones were found on average in CD8+ T cells than in CD4+ T cells.

Patients with a history of autoimmune disease or receiving systemic immunosuppression were excluded from the trial. Peripheral blood for TCR sequencing was collected from all dose cohorts at baseline, on cycle 4 day 1, and on cycle 7 day 1. The samples were drawn from a first-in-human, open-label, multicenter phase I dose-escalation trial of ivuxolimab. The trial enrolled adults with locally advanced or metastatic head and neck squamous cell, hepatocellular, melanoma or renal cell carcinoma. CD4+ and CD8+ T cells were sorted separately from peripheral blood before TCR sequencing. Genomic DNA was isolated from the sorted cells so that the TCRbeta CDR3 region could be sequenced. The immunoSEQ Assay was used for sequencing of TCRbeta CDR3 regions. TCRdb retrieved this table from immuneACCESS and kept in-frame rearrangements only. Not all clones are present; in checked studies, unresolved V genes account for under half, and no reason is known for the remainder. Here the sample has approximately 70,000 clones; 85% to 90% occur a single time. About 6.3% of the sample belongs to the ten largest clones.

The clonotype comes from an adult with an advanced solid tumor such as melanoma, head and neck, liver or kidney cancer. The sample here was CD4+ or CD8+ T cells sorted from blood, taken in a trial of the OX40 agonist ivuxolimab.

At the DNA level, the sequence is TGTGCCAGCAGCGTTAGCAGGGCCTCGGCTGGGGCTGGGGCCAACGTCCTGACTTTC. This is translated as CASSVSRASAGAGANVLTF. Recombination joined TRBV9 with TRBJ2-6; a tentative D match to TRBD1 spans 5 bases. From its cysteine to its phenylalanine, the CDR3 spans 19 amino acids. The kept DNA is CDR3 alone, 57 bases in frame from the first base. Deletion took 2 bases off V and 2 bases off J, with a span of 20 bases between the germline ends. CDR1 SGDLS and CDR2 YYNGEE are derived from the germline V gene.